Sequencing of this T cell receptor (beta chain) was carried out in a study of blood T cell repertoires in COVID-19. Clones were read by immunoSEQ multiplex PCR, and TCRdb kept only the in-frame ones, dropping some. There are around 78,000 clones in the sample; 75% to 90% occur only once, and roughly 5% lies in the top ten. The TCR was taken from a man aged 45-60 years with active COVID-19. The sequenced material came from peripheral blood.

The chain's CDR3 is CASSLKRGMNTEAFF. For the CDR3, the DNA is TGTGCCAGCAGTTTAAAGAGGGGGATGAACACTGAAGCTTTCTTT. V and J are TRBV27 and TRBJ1-1; the D gene is possibly TRBD1 (6 bases). Deletions cut 2 bases from V and 0 bases from J, with 10 bases between. The CDR3 sequence is 15 residues long. In germline, CDR1 is MNHEY, CDR2 SMNVEV (reference sequence).